These 18 T cell receptor beta chains were sequenced from one sample in a study of blood T cells in healthy people across ages. Primed by a sample-barcoded 5' primer and a J-beta primer mix, a second PCR proceeded for about 6 to 12 cycles. MiXCR was run by TCRdb on the 5' RACE reads, yielding one entry per CDR3 protein. The sample contains approximately 760,000 distinct CDR3 sequences, approximately 25% of which appear only once. These data also formed part of another study, on T cells of mothers and their children.

Sequenced material: blood. Source of these receptors: a boy aged 10-17 years in good health.

The chain employs TRBV12-3 or TRBV12-4 and TRBJ2-3; D might be TRBD1 or TRBD2, each matching 5 bases. V lost 5 bases, J lost 0 bases, and 15 bases lay in between. CDR3 length equals 16 residues. CDR3 sequence (DNA): TGTGCCAGCAGTCCGAGACAGTGGACTAGCACAGATACGCAGTATTTT. It specifies CASSPRQWTSTDTQYF.

This chain connects TRBV19 to TRBJ1-1; a weak D match, TRBD1 (6 bases). V dropped 7 bases and J dropped 3 bases, with 24 bases sitting between them. CDR1 and CDR2 (germline): LNHDA, SQIVND (reference sequence). This CDR3 spans 17 amino acids. CDR3 in DNA: TGTGCCAGTATTCAAAGGACAGCGTCGAGTAAGGACACTGAAGCTTTCTTT. This translates into CASIQRTASSKDTEAFF.

The chain joins TRBV20-1 to TRBJ2-4, with TRBD1 as a possible D gene (6 bases). Germline V lookup: CDR1 DFQATT, CDR2 SNEGSKA (reference sequence). Trimming removed 0 bases from V and 8 bases from J, with 11 bases in between. This CDR3 is 13 amino acids long. The CDR3 reads CSARDRGRDIQYF. CDR3 coding DNA: TGCAGTGCTAGAGACAGGGGAAGGGACATTCAGTACTTC.

This clonotype has just a few counts. This chain connects TRBV4-1 to TRBJ1-2; D may be TRBD1 (5 bases). Germline-derived CDR1 and CDR2 are MGHRA and YSYEKL. The CDR3 runs to 15 residues. Trimming stripped 5 bases from V and 1 base from J, with 14 bases between. The CDR3 region is CASSVSGRDNYGYTF. The CDR3 DNA follows: TGCGCCAGCAGCGTTTCGGGACGAGATAACTATGGCTACACCTTC.

The CDR3 nucleotides read TGCAGTGCCCTGGGGACTAGCGGGTACAATGAGCAGTTCTTC. Translating gives CSALGTSGYNEQFF. This chain links TRBV20-1 with TRBJ2-1; TRBD2 matches at 12 bases. The CDR3 covers 14 residues. With 6 bases clipped from V and 4 bases from J, the junction kept 4 bases outside the gene matches. CDR1 is DFQATT and CDR2 is SNEGSKA in the germline V gene (reference sequence).

There are a few counts of this clonotype. The chain has TRBV11-2 and TRBJ2-7, with D perhaps matching TRBD1 (6 bases). This CDR3 contains 16 residues. Germline CDR1 and CDR2: SGHAT and FQNNGV. V lost 5 bases and J lost 1, with 18 bases in between. The CDR3 nucleotides read TGTGCCAGCAGCCCCCGGAGGTCAGGGGTGTCCTACGAGCAGTACTTC. Amino acid sequence: CASSPRRSGVSYEQYF.

This clonotype has a handful of counts. V and J are TRBV7-6 and TRBJ2-5; 8 bases agree with TRBD1. The tail of the sequence fits TRBJ2-7 better, so the J call may be wrong. This CDR3 contains 15 residues. Per the germline V gene, CDR1 is SGHVS and CDR2 is FNYEAQ. For the CDR3, the DNA is TGTGCCAGCAGCTTAGAGGGACAGGCGGGGAACGAGCAGTACTTC. Amino acid sequence: CASSLEGQAGNEQYF.

CDR3 sequence reads: CASSGGNGYTF. In DNA form, the CDR3 reads TGTGCCAGCAGCGGCGGGAATGGCTACACCTTC. The V and J genes are TRBV9 and TRBJ1-2; D unresolved. V was trimmed by 3 bases and J by 6 bases, leaving 6 bases between them. CDR3 size: 11 residues. Germline CDR1 is SGDLS and CDR2 is YYNGEE.

The chain employs TRBV28 and TRBJ1-4; weak D call: TRBD1 (5 bases). CDR3 length: 15 amino acids. CDR1 and CDR2 from the germline V gene are MDHEN and SYDVKM. V gave up 7 bases and J gave up 7 bases, with 19 bases separating them. CDR3 nucleotide sequence: TGTGCCAGCACCCCTAATGGGGGAGGTCGTGAAAAACTGTTTTTT. Its translation: CASTPNGGGREKLFF. The full variable domain, completed using reference TRBV28 and TRBJ1-4, is DVKVTQSSRYLVKRTGEKVFLECVQDMDHENMFWYRQDPGLGLRLIYFSYDVKMKEKGDIPEGYSVSREKKERFSLILESASTNQTSMYLCASTPNGGGREKLFFGSGTQLSVL.

The rearrangement joins TRBV6-1 to TRBJ1-4; D perhaps matches TRBD1 (5 bases). CDR3 length equals 17 residues. Between the trimmed V and J ends, which lost 2 bases and 5 bases, there was a span of 18 bases. Germline V gene lookup returns CDR1 MNHNS and CDR2 SASEGT. The CDR3 spells CASSESPPPGRNEKLFF. The CDR3 DNA sequence: TGTGCCAGCAGTGAAAGCCCACCCCCAGGGAGGAATGAAAAACTGTTTTTT.

This clonotype was counted only a few times. The V and J genes are TRBV12-3 or TRBV12-4 and TRBJ1-5, with a possible D match to TRBD1 (5 bases). This CDR3 has 14 residues. V lost 3 bases, J lost 5 bases, and 11 bases lay in between. The CDR3 nucleotides are TGTGCCAGCAGTTTGGGACGGCGCGATCAGCCCCAGCATTTT. It translates to CASSLGRRDQPQHF.

This sequence joins TRBV29-1 and TRBJ1-3; the D is unclear. Trimming took 3 bases from V and 4 from J, leaving 10 bases between them. This CDR3 comprises 13 residues. Germline V gives CDR1 SQVTM, CDR2 ANQGSEA. CDR3 in amino acids: CSVEWEAGNTIYF. The DNA for the CDR3 is TGCAGCGTTGAGTGGGAGGCCGGAAACACCATATATTTT.

This clonotype was observed a few times. The V gene is TRBV4-1, the J gene TRBJ2-2, with 8 bases aligning to TRBD1. The CDR3 runs to 16 residues. Trimming took 1 base from V and 2 from J; bases not matched to a gene: 3. Germline V gene sequence: CDR1 MGHRA, CDR2 YSYEKL. The CDR3 coding sequence is TGCGCCAGCAGCCAAGCTCCAGGGGGCAACACCGGGGAGCTGTTTTTT. Protein product: CASSQAPGGNTGELFF.

In this sample, this clonotype turned up many times. The chain carries TRBV12-3 or TRBV12-4 and TRBJ1-3, with D unresolved. The CDR3 extends over 13 amino acids. With 1 base removed from V and 0 bases from J, the gap between germline ends came to 1 base. CDR3 bases: TGTGCCAGCAGTTTAGACTCTGGAAACACCATATATTTT. Its protein is CASSLDSGNTIYF.

This clonotype was counted only a few times. V is TRBV2 and J is TRBJ2-1; the match to TRBD2 covers 8 bases. Trimming cost V 3 bases and J 4 bases; bases outside gene matches: 8. The CDR3 runs to 16 residues. From germline, CDR1 is SNHLY and CDR2 FYNNEI. The CDR3 reads CASSDIAGGRYNEQFF. The DNA for the CDR3 is TGTGCCAGCAGTGATATCGCGGGAGGACGATACAATGAGCAGTTCTTC.

The chain carries TRBV9 and TRBJ2-7, with a weak D call TRBD1 (6 bases). The CDR3 length is 15 residues. V was clipped by 2 bases and J by 2 bases, with 14 bases between them. CDR1 is SGDLS and CDR2 is YYNGEE in the germline V gene. CDR3 DNA sequence: TGTGCCAGCAGCGTTCAGGAACAGGGACCCTACGAGCAGTACTTC. Its protein is CASSVQEQGPYEQYF.

This clonotype was counted many times. The chain recombines TRBV7-9 with TRBJ2-5; the D gene is possibly TRBD1 (7 bases). The CDR3 contains 14 residues. Trimming pared 3 bases from V and 2 bases from J, leaving 10 bases between. Germline CDR1 SEHNR, CDR2 FQNEAQ (reference sequence). The CDR3 region is CASSFAGGQETQYF. DNA of the CDR3: TGTGCCAGCAGCTTCGCAGGGGGGCAAGAGACCCAGTACTTC.

This clonotype came up a few times. The V and J genes are TRBV25-1 and TRBJ1-6; TRBD1 matches at 8 bases. Germline CDR1 and CDR2: MGHDK and SYGVNS. J lost 11 bases, V lost 8 bases, and 17 bases had no gene match. The CDR3 length is 16 residues. The CDR3 region has the DNA TGTGCCAGCGATCCCGGTCCGGACAGGGTATGGACACCCCTCCACTTT. Residues: CASDPGPDRVWTPLHF.